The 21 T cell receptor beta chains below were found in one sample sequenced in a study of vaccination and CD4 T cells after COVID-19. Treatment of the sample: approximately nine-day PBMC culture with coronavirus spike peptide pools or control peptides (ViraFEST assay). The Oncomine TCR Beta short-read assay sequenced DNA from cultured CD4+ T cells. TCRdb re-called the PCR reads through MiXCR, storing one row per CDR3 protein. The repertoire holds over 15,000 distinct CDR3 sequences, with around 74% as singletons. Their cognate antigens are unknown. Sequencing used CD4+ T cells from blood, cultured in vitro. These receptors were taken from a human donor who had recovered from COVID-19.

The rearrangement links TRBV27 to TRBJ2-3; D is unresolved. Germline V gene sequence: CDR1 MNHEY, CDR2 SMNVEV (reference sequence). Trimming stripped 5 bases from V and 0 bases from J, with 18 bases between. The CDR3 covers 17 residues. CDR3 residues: CASSPRVRASSTDTQYF. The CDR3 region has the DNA TGTGCCAGCAGTCCCCGAGTTAGGGCGTCTAGCACAGATACGCAGTATTTT.

CDR3 in amino acids: CATSTGRAYEQYF. The DNA for the CDR3 is TGTGCCACCAGCACCGGGAGAGCCTACGAGCAGTACTTC. V usage is TRBV15 and J usage is TRBJ2-7, with a weak D call TRBD2 (6 bases). The CDR3 has 13 residues. V was shortened by 4 bases and J by 2 bases, with 9 bases between the two germline ends. CDR1 LNHNV and CDR2 YYDKDF come from the germline V gene (reference sequence).

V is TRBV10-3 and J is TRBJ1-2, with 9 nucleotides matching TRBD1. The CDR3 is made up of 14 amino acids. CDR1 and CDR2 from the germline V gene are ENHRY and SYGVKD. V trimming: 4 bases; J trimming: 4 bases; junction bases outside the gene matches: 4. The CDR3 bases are TGTGCCATCAGTGTGACAGGGGGTGGCTATGGCTACACCTTC. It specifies CAISVTGGGYGYTF.

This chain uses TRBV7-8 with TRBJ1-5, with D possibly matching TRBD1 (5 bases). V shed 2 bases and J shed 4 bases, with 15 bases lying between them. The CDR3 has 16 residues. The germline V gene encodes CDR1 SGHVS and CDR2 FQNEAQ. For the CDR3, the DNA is TGTGCCAGCAGCTTAATGGGGGGAACGGGGAATCAGCCCCAGCATTTT. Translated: CASSLMGGTGNQPQHF.

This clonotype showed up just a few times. CDR3 sequence (DNA): TGCAGTGCTAGAGGCCCAGGACTAGCGGCCGCGAACACCGGGGAGCTGTTTTTT. It translates to CSARGPGLAAANTGELFF. The rearrangement links TRBV20-1 to TRBJ2-2, with 10 bases fitting TRBD2. The ends lost 1 base at V and 0 bases at J; junction bases unmatched: 8. Germline CDR1 reads DFQATT; CDR2 reads SNEGSKA (reference sequence). This CDR3 region has 18 residues.

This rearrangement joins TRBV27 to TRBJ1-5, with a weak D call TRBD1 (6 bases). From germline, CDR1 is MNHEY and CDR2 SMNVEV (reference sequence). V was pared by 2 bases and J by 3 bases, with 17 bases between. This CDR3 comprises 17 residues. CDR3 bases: TGTGCCAGCAGTTTACTCCGAGGAGGACAGACCAATCAGCCCCAGCATTTT. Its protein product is CASSLLRGGQTNQPQHF.

The CDR3 spells CASSLQENYEQYF. The CDR3 DNA follows: TGTGCCAGCAGCTTACAGGAGAACTACGAGCAGTACTTC. The chain employs TRBV7-3 and TRBJ2-7, with unresolved D. CDR1 is SGHTA and CDR2 is FQGTGA in the germline V gene. The CDR3 length is 13 residues. The ends were cut back, 2 bases at V and 3 bases at J, with 8 bases in the middle.

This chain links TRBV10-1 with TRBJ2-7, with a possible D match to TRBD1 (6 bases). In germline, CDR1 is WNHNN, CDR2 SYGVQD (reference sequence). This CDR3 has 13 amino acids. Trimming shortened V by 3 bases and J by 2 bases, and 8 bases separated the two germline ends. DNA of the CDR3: TGCGCCAGCAGTGAACGGACAGCCTACGAGCAGTACTTC. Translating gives CASSERTAYEQYF.

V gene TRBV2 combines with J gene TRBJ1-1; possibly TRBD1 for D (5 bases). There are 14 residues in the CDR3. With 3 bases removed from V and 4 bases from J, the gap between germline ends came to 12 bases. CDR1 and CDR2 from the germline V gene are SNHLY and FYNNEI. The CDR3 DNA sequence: TGTGCCAGCAGTGAGGCAGGGAGGGGCACTGAAGCTTTCTTT. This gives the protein CASSEAGRGTEAFF.

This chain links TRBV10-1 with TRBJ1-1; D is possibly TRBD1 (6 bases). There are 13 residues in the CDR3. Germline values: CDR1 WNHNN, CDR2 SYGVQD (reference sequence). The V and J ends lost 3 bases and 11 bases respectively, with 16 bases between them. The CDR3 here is CASSDNPQGGAFF. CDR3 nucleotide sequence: TGCGCCAGCAGTGACAATCCACAGGGTGGCGCTTTCTTT.

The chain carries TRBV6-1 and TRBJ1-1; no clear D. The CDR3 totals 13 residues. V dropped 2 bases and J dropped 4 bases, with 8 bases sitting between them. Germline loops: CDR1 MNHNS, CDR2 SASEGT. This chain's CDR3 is CASSESYPTEAFF. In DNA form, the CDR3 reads TGTGCCAGCAGTGAAAGTTATCCCACTGAAGCTTTCTTT.

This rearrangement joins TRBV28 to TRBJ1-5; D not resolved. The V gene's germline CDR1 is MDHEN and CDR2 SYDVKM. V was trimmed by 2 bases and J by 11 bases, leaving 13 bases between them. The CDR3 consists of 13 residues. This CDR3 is CASSLGGVRSQHF. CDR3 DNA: TGTGCCAGCAGTTTAGGAGGAGTGAGGTCCCAGCATTTT.

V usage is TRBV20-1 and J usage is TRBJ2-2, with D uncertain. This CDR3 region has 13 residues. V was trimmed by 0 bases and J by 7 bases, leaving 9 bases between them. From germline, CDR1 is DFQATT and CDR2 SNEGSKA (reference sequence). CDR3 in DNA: TGCAGTGCTAGAGAAACTGGGAACGGGGAGCTGTTTTTT. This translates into CSARETGNGELFF.

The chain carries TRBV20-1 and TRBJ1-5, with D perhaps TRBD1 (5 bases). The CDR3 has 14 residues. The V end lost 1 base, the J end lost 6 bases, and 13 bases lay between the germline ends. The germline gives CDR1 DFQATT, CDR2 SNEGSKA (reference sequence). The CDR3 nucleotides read TGCAGTGCTAGAGCCCCAGGGCTAGGTCAGCCCCAGCATTTT. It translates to CSARAPGLGQPQHF.

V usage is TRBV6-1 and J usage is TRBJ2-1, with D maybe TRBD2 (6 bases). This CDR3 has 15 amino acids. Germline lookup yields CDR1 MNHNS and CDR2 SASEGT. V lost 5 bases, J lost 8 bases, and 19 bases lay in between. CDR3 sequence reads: CASSTPGAMVYEQFF. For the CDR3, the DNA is TGTGCCAGCAGTACTCCGGGAGCTATGGTTTATGAGCAGTTCTTC.

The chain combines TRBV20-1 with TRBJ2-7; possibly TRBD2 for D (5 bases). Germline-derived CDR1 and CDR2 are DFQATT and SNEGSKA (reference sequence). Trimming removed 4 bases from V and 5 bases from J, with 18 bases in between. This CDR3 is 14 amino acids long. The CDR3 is CSATPPSGSDEQYF. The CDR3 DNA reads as TGCAGTGCTACCCCACCCTCGGGGAGCGACGAGCAGTACTTC.

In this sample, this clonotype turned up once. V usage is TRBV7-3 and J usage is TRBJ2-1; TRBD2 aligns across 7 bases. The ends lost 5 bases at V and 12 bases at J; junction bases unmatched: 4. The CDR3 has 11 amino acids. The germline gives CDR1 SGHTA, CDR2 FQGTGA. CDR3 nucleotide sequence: TGTGCCAGCAGCGCGGGGAGGGGGCAGTTCTTC. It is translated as CASSAGRGQFF.

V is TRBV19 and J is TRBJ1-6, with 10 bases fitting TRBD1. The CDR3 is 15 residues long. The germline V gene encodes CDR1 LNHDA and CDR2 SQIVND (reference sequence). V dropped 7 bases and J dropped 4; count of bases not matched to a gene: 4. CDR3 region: CASKGTGVYNSPLHF. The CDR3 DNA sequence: TGTGCCAGTAAAGGGACAGGGGTTTATAATTCACCCCTCCACTTT.

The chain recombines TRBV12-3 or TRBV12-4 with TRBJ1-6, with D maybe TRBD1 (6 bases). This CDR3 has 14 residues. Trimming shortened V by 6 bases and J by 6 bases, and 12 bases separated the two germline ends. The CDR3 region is CASSTTGGNSPLHF. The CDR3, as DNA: TGTGCCAGCAGCACGACAGGAGGTAATTCACCCCTCCACTTT.

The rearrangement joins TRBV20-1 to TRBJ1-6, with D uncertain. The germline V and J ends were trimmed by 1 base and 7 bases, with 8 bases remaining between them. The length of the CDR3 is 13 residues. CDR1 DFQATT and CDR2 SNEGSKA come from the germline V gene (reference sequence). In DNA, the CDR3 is TGCAGTGCTAGAGCCCCCCAGAATTCACCCCTCCACTTT. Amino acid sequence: CSARAPQNSPLHF.

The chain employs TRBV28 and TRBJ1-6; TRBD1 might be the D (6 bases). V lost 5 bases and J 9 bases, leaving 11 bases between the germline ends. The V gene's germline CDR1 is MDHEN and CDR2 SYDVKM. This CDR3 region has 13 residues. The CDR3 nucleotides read TGTGCCAGCAGTGGGGGGGCGGGTTCACCCCTCCACTTT. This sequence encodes CASSGGAGSPLHF.